This record looks at one TCR beta chain sequence and its context. TCRdb's copy holds only in-frame clones and misses some; the assay was immunoSEQ multiplex PCR. The sample lists around 68,000 clones, just over 90% occurring once. This sample was taken from a study of T cell changes during pregnancy in multiple sclerosis. The CDR3 runs to 18 residues. Germline CDR1 and CDR2: MGHRA and YSYEKL. With 0 bases clipped from V and 1 base from J, the junction kept 7 bases outside the gene matches. The specimen comprised CD4+ T cells from peripheral blood mononuclear cells, sampled before pregnancy. The source of this sequence is a female donor with multiple sclerosis, enrolled in a pregnancy study. The V call is TRBV4-1, the J call TRBJ2-2, with 8 bases matching TRBD2. The CDR3 nucleotides are TGCGCCAGCAGCCAAGAGGGTTGGAGCGGGGGGAACACCGGGGAGCTGTTTTTT. Residues: CASSQEGWSGGNTGELFF.